A single sample is the source of the 18 T cell receptor beta chains below, sequenced in a study of vaccination and CD4 T cells after COVID-19 (dated 2022 in TCRdb). Their antigens are not known. The library was prepared using PCR. For sequencing, an Illumina iSeq 100 was employed. TCR sequencing of DNA from cultured CD4+ T cells used the Oncomine TCR Beta short-read assay at the Johns Hopkins FTIC core. The QIAamp micro DNA kit was used to extract genomic DNA from the cultured CD4+ T cells. Starting from the raw public reads, TCRdb applied fastp trimming at Q25, assembled clones with MiXCR and retained in-frame beta chains. Duplicate CDR3 protein sequences are folded into a single record with the most common DNA and genes. Counted in this sample were 12,000 or so distinct CDR3 sequences; about 40% of them appeared once. The top ten hold more than 15% of the sample. Taken with the paper, the label for treatment or condition translates to: roughly ten-day PBMC culture with coronavirus spike peptide pools or control peptides (ViraFEST assay). CD4+ T cells from unexposed donors were collected before the COVID-19 pandemic (2011-2018).

The sample was CD4+ T cells from blood, cultured in vitro. These receptor sequences come from a human donor in good health.

The V and J genes are TRBV9 and TRBJ1-2; the match to TRBD1 covers 8 bases. This CDR3 comprises 14 residues. With V trimmed by 2 bases and J by 4 bases, 4 bases remained unmatched. The germline V gene has CDR1 SGDLS and CDR2 YYNGEE. The CDR3, as DNA: TGTGCCAGCAGCGTCGGGACAGGTGCCTATGGCTACACCTTC. Its translation is CASSVGTGAYGYTF.

V is TRBV6-1 and J is TRBJ1-1; 12 bases are a match to TRBD1. The V segment lost 6 bases and the J segment 3 bases; nucleotides outside the gene matches: 8. Germline CDR1 and CDR2: MNHNS and SASEGT. CDR3 length: 16 residues. The CDR3 protein is CASRKPGQGADTEAFF. The CDR3 nucleotides are TGTGCCAGCAGAAAACCGGGACAGGGGGCTGACACTGAAGCTTTCTTT.

This chain links TRBV7-3 with TRBJ2-6; a possible D gene is TRBD2 (6 bases). Trimming pared 1 base from V and 3 bases from J, leaving 7 bases between. The CDR3 runs to 15 residues. Germline-derived CDR1 and CDR2 are SGHTA and FQGTGA. In DNA, the CDR3 is TGTGCCAGCAGCTTAATGGGAGGTGGGGCCAACGTCCTGACTTTC. Amino acids: CASSLMGGGANVLTF.

This clonotype has more than one count but fewer than ten. The chain combines TRBV28 with TRBJ1-5, with 7 bases that match TRBD1. Germline lookup yields CDR1 MDHEN and CDR2 SYDVKM. This CDR3 region has 15 residues. V lost 6 bases, J lost 5 bases, and 10 bases stayed unmatched. For the CDR3, the DNA is TGTGCCAGCAGCTCCTCGACAGGGCCCGATCAGCCCCAGCATTTT. Its protein is CASSSSTGPDQPQHF.

A word on this clonotype: The CDR3 does not close with the conserved phenylalanine or tryptophan, likely indicating a read error. V is TRBV20-1 and J is TRBJ1-2, with D perhaps matching TRBD1 (6 bases). The CDR3 is made up of 13 amino acids. The V gene's germline CDR1 is DFQATT and CDR2 SNEGSKA (reference sequence). The CDR3 spells CSAEGGANYGYTL. The CDR3, as DNA: TGCAGCGCTGAGGGGGGGGCGAACTATGGCTACACCCTC.

The chain links TRBV28 to TRBJ2-7; 9 positions match TRBD1. The V gene's germline CDR1 is MDHEN and CDR2 SYDVKM. After removal of 6 bases from V and 4 bases from J, the junction contained 10 bases not matched to a gene. The CDR3 is 15 residues long. CDR3 sequence: CASRTHGTGLYEQYF. CDR3 bases: TGTGCCAGCAGAACGCACGGGACAGGGTTATACGAGCAGTACTTC.

The rearrangement joins TRBV6-2 or TRBV6-3 to TRBJ1-2; D not certain. The CDR3 runs 14 residues. The ends were cut back, 0 bases at V and 0 bases at J, with 5 bases in the middle. Germline values: CDR1 MNHEY, CDR2 SVGEGT. The CDR3: CASSYSGSNYGYTF. As DNA, the CDR3 is TGTGCCAGCAGTTACTCGGGCTCTAACTATGGCTACACCTTC.

The V call is TRBV4-1, the J call TRBJ1-5, with D possibly being TRBD1 (6 bases). The CDR3 is made up of 14 amino acids. Trimming removed 1 base from V and 7 bases from J, with 11 bases in between. The germline gives CDR1 MGHRA, CDR2 YSYEKL. The CDR3 bases are TGCGCCAGCAGCCAAGGCTCCGGGGGCCAGCCCCAGCATTTT. This codes for CASSQGSGGQPQHF.

This clonotype has more than one count but fewer than ten. This chain uses TRBV10-3 with TRBJ2-3, with a weak D call TRBD2 (5 bases). Trimming left V 0 bases short and J 8 bases short, with 6 bases between. Germline V gene lookup returns CDR1 ENHRY and CDR2 SYGVKD. The CDR3 spans 12 residues. CDR3 in DNA: TGTGCCATCAGTGAGTCGAGGGTTACGCAGTATTTT. It codes for CAISESRVTQYF.

This sequence joins TRBV6-1 and TRBJ2-7, with TRBD1 matching 7 bases. Germline CDR1 is MNHNS and CDR2 is SASEGT. The J segment lost 2 bases and the V segment lost 6 bases, leaving 13 bases of the junction unmatched. The CDR3 runs 16 residues. The CDR3 DNA is TGTGCCAGCAGACCTACCCCGGGACAGAGGACCTACGAGCAGTACTTC. Translated: CASRPTPGQRTYEQYF.

A few counts support this clonotype. This chain joins TRBV20-1 and TRBJ2-7; TRBD1 might be the D (5 bases). The V end lost 5 bases, the J end lost 6 bases, and 11 bases lay between the germline ends. Germline V CDR1 and CDR2: DFQATT, SNEGSKA (reference sequence). CDR3 length: 11 residues. CDR3 sequence reads: CSAGAGIEQYF. CDR3 sequence (DNA): TGCAGTGCTGGAGCAGGGATCGAGCAGTACTTC.

This clonotype was detected a few times. This chain joins TRBV7-8 and TRBJ2-5, with D uncertain. Looked up from germline, CDR1 is SGHVS and CDR2 is FQNEAQ. The CDR3 is 15 residues long. Trimming took off 2 bases at V and 1 base at J, with 11 bases between the two ends. The CDR3 DNA sequence: TGTGCCAGCAGCTTAAATGGCAGGACCCAAGAGACCCAGTACTTC. This encodes CASSLNGRTQETQYF.

This chain connects TRBV25-1 to TRBJ2-7; the D is unclear. CDR1 and CDR2 (germline): MGHDK, SYGVNS. V was clipped by 4 bases and J by 3 bases, with 4 bases between them. This CDR3 comprises 11 residues. The CDR3 spells CASSANYEQYF. The DNA for the CDR3 is TGTGCCAGCAGTGCGAACTACGAGCAGTACTTC.

The rearrangement links TRBV28 to TRBJ1-5; tentative D call: TRBD1 (5 bases). Trimming took 7 bases from V and 0 from J, leaving 13 bases between them. This CDR3 contains 15 residues. Germline V gene sequence: CDR1 MDHEN, CDR2 SYDVKM. The CDR3 loop reads CASTASGASNQPQHF. The CDR3 DNA is TGTGCCAGCACTGCAAGCGGGGCTAGCAATCAGCCCCAGCATTTT.

This clonotype turned up a few times. The chain uses TRBV6-2 or TRBV6-3 and TRBJ1-1; D is perhaps TRBD1 (6 bases). The CDR3 consists of 15 residues. Per the germline V gene, CDR1 is MNHEY and CDR2 is SVGEGT. V was clipped by 0 bases and J by 4 bases, with 12 bases between them. Here the CDR3 DNA reads TGTGCCAGCAGTTACTCCGGCAGGGGATCCACTGAAGCTTTCTTT. Its translation: CASSYSGRGSTEAFF.

The CDR3 DNA follows: TGTGCCAGCAGCTTAGGAGGGCCCTCCTACGAGCAGTACTTC. It specifies CASSLGGPSYEQYF. V and J are TRBV11-3 and TRBJ2-7; D possibly corresponds to TRBD2 (5 bases). The germline CDR1 and CDR2 sequences are SGHNT and YENEEA. V was pared by 1 base and J by 0 bases, with 7 bases between. The CDR3 has 14 residues.

The chain links TRBV9 to TRBJ1-2; 7 positions match TRBD1. The CDR3 has 12 amino acids. The J segment lost 7 bases and the V segment lost 5 bases, leaving 5 bases of the junction unmatched. Looked up from germline, CDR1 is SGDLS and CDR2 is YYNGEE. The CDR3 here is CASRQGFGGYTF. The CDR3 DNA is TGTGCCAGCAGACAGGGGTTCGGTGGCTACACCTTC.

This clonotype was picked up a small number of times. Its ends do not fully match the called genes, so a read error is possible. The chain recombines TRBV7-9 with TRBJ2-5; possible D gene TRBD1, 5 bases. Germline values: CDR1 SEHNR, CDR2 FQNEAQ (reference sequence). The CDR3 totals 12 residues. CDR3 amino acids: CASSPGQGTQYF. The CDR3 nucleotides read TGTGCCAGCAGCCCTGGACAAGGGACCCAGTACTTC. Full variable domain (remainder filled in from reference TRBV7-9 and TRBJ2-5): DTGVSQNPRHKITKRGQNVTFRCDPISEHNRLYWYRQTLGQGPEFLTYFQNEAQLEKSRLLSDRFSAERPKGSFSTLEIQRTEQGDSAMYLCASSPGQGTQYFGPGTRLLVL.